This TCR beta chain was obtained from a study of tumor-infiltrating lymphocytes in primary liver carcinoma. cDNA specific to TCR beta was made from approximately 0.55 ug of total RNA, with a constant-region primer employed for priming. Three-round nested multiplex PCR performed with slightly modified ARM-PCR produced the TCR beta libraries. Each of the first two PCR rounds ran roughly 9 cycles with TRBV1-TRBV30 forward and C-beta reverse primers. TCRdb re-analysed the multiplex PCR reads in MiXCR, keeping a single row per CDR3 protein. The table lists 95,000 to 150,000 distinct CDR3 sequences, 60% to 70% of them singletons, with over 7% in the top ten. Germline CDR1 SQVTM, CDR2 ANQGSEA. CDR3 length: 14 amino acids. Scientists recovered RNA and DNA together from approximately 20-30 mg of unsorted bulk tissue. This clonotype has a single count. At one of its ends the junction is not consistent with the germline gene, which may arise from a read error.

This clonotype was obtained from a woman aged 55-69 years with primary liver carcinoma and hepatitis B virus infection. Material for sequencing was liver tumor tissue from sampling region 1. Subset specified: tumor region T1, superior pole. The chain joins TRBV29-1 to TRBJ1-1, with D possibly TRBD1 on 6 matching bases. The CDR3 is CSVVSGQLNTVAFF. CDR3 nucleotide sequence: TGCAGCGTTGTGTCGGGACAACTGAATACTGTAGCTTTCTTT.